The 24 T cell receptor beta chains below come from one sample, sequenced in a study of blood T cell repertoires in COVID-19. The assay was immunoSEQ multiplex PCR, and TCRdb's table has in-frame clones only and misses some. The repertoire consists of some 150,000 clones, with about 84% occurring once and the leading ten covering over 7.5%. The sequenced material came from peripheral blood. Every receptor here comes from a woman of 80 years or more in a cohort sampled during active or convalescent COVID-19.

The V call is TRBV5-4, the J call TRBJ2-5, with 9 bases lining up with TRBD2. CDR3 length: 14 residues. The V gene's germline CDR1 is SGHNT and CDR2 YYREEE (reference sequence). The ends lost 2 bases at V and 5 bases at J; junction bases unmatched: 4. CDR3 in DNA: TGTGCCAGCAGCTTAGGCGGGGGGGCCGAGACCCAGTACTTC. Translating it yields CASSLGGGAETQYF.

The chain joins TRBV30 to TRBJ1-2; 9 bases are shared with TRBD1. The CDR3 is made up of 14 amino acids. Per the germline V gene, CDR1 is GTSNPN and CDR2 is SVGIG (reference sequence). J lost 4 bases, V lost 4 bases, and 7 bases had no gene match. The CDR3 DNA reads as TGTGCCTGGACCACAGGGGGCGCGCCCTATGGCTACACCTTC. Translation: CAWTTGGAPYGYTF.

The genes are TRBV5-1 and TRBJ2-6; possibly TRBD2 for D (5 bases). Germline CDR1 SGHRS, CDR2 YFSETQ. Trimming pared 0 bases from V and 4 bases from J, leaving 8 bases between. The CDR3 runs 15 residues. DNA for the CDR3: TGCGCCAGCAGCTTGGGGGGAGCCGGGGCCAACGTCCTGACTTTC. This codes for CASSLGGAGANVLTF.

In DNA form, the CDR3 reads TGTGCCAGCTCACAAACAGGGGGCAGGGGCGAGCAGTACGTC. Its translation: CASSQTGGRGEQYV. The V call is TRBV18, the J call TRBJ2-7; 9 nucleotides line up with TRBD1. This CDR3 is 14 amino acids long. Per the germline V gene, CDR1 is KGHSH and CDR2 is LQKENI. After removal of 4 bases from V and 6 bases from J, the junction contained 7 bases not matched to a gene.

This chain connects TRBV24-1 to TRBJ1-2; 8 nucleotides align to TRBD1. With 3 bases clipped from V and 3 bases from J, the junction kept 5 bases outside the gene matches. The CDR3 totals 15 residues. Germline V gene sequence: CDR1 KGHDR, CDR2 SFDVKD. CDR3 region: CATSDPQGVDYGYTF. The CDR3 DNA reads TGTGCCACCAGTGATCCACAGGGGGTAGACTATGGCTACACCTTC.

The J gene is TRBJ1-2, the V gene TRBV2; D is perhaps TRBD1 (6 bases). Germline V gene data show CDR1 as SNHLY and CDR2 as FYNNEI. V gave up 9 bases and J gave up 7 bases, with 18 bases separating them. The length of the CDR3 is 13 residues. CDR3 nucleotides: TGTGCCAGTTGCCAGGACAGCATAGGTGGCTACACCTTC. Amino acids: CASCQDSIGGYTF. Based on the CDR3 plus reference TRBV2 and TRBJ1-2, the full variable domain is EPEVTQTPSHQVTQMGQEVILRCVPISNHLYFYWYRQILGQKVEFLVSFYNNEISEKSEIFDDQFSVERPDGSNFTLKIRSTKLEDSAMYFCASCQDSIGGYTFGSGTRLTVV.

V gene TRBV19 combines with J gene TRBJ2-2; no reliable D call. V lost 3 bases and J lost 0, with 11 bases in between. Germline V CDR1 and CDR2: LNHDA, SQIVND (reference sequence). This CDR3 comprises 16 residues. The CDR3 region has the DNA TGTGCCAGTAGTATGGGCAGAAACGCGAACACCGGGGAGCTGTTTTTT. Its translation is CASSMGRNANTGELFF.

The V and J genes are TRBV28 and TRBJ1-1, with D unclear. Deletions cut 1 base from V and 5 bases from J, with 14 bases between. CDR3 length equals 15 residues. Looked up from germline, CDR1 is MDHEN and CDR2 is SYDVKM. The CDR3 nucleotides read TGTGCCAGCAGTTTATTGGCCAGGTCTCGGACTGAAGCTTTCTTT. Amino acids: CASSLLARSRTEAFF.

V and J are TRBV5-6 and TRBJ1-2, with unresolved D. Germline CDR1 reads SGHDT; CDR2 reads YYEEEE. The CDR3 is made up of 13 amino acids. Trimming pared 5 bases from V and 4 bases from J, leaving 12 bases between. CDR3 sequence: CASRKLGSYGYTF. CDR3 DNA sequence: TGTGCCAGCAGGAAACTGGGCAGCTATGGCTACACCTTC.

J is TRBJ2-3 and V is TRBV7-2; 8 positions agree with TRBD2. CDR1 and CDR2 (germline): SGHTA, FQGNSA. V lost 3 bases, J lost 3 bases, and 5 bases stayed unmatched. This CDR3 region has 15 residues. CDR3 nucleotides: TGTGCCAGCAGCTTTTGGCGGGGGGTTACAGATACGCAGTATTTT. This encodes CASSFWRGVTDTQYF. Looking up the rest from reference TRBV7-2 and TRBJ2-3 gives the full variable domain: GAGVSQSPSNKVTEKGKDVELRCDPISGHTALYWYRQSLGQGLEFLIYFQGNSAPDKSGLPSDRFSAERTGGSVSTLTIQRTQQEDSAVYLCASSFWRGVTDTQYFGPGTRLTVL.

This chain connects TRBV28 to TRBJ1-2, with D tentatively TRBD1 (5 bases). Germline loops: CDR1 MDHEN, CDR2 SYDVKM. V was shortened by 3 bases and J by 6 bases, with 11 bases between the two germline ends. The length of the CDR3 is 13 residues. In DNA, the CDR3 is TGTGCCAGCAGTTTCGGCAGGGCGGATGGCTACACCTTC. This encodes CASSFGRADGYTF.

This chain uses TRBV7-2 with TRBJ2-5, with 11 bases aligning to TRBD2. The CDR3 is made up of 15 amino acids. The junction had 7 bases not matched to a gene; V was cut back by 5 bases and J by 5 bases. Germline assignment: CDR1 SGHTA and CDR2 FQGNSA. The CDR3 is CASSKTSGEWETQYF. The CDR3 bases are TGTGCCAGCAGCAAGACTAGCGGGGAATGGGAGACCCAGTACTTC.

The J gene is TRBJ1-1, the V gene TRBV4-3; D perhaps matches TRBD1 (5 bases). CDR3 length: 13 amino acids. V was cut by 4 bases and J by 3 bases, with 9 bases left in between. Germline loops: CDR1 LGHNA, CDR2 YSLEER. The DNA of the CDR3 is TGCGCCAGCAGCCGGGGCGTTTACACTGAAGCTTTCTTT. It translates to CASSRGVYTEAFF.

This clone was seen only once. The V call is TRBV5-6, the J call TRBJ2-3; 9 bases map to TRBD1. Trimming removed 1 base from V and 6 bases from J; junction bases left unmatched: 6. The CDR3 length is 15 residues. CDR1 SGHDT and CDR2 YYEEEE come from the germline V gene. CDR3 sequence (DNA): TGTGCCAGCAGCTTGACAGGGGGCGCGACGGATACGCAGTATTTT. This translates into CASSLTGGATDTQYF.

In this sample, this clone turned up a few times. The chain couples TRBV9 to TRBJ2-7; no clear D gene. The length of the CDR3 is 14 residues. V lost 0 bases, J lost 3 bases, and 10 bases lay in between. Germline V gene sequence: CDR1 SGDLS, CDR2 YYNGEE. The CDR3 sequence is CASSVEGGGYEQYF. The DNA for the CDR3 is TGTGCCAGCAGCGTAGAAGGTGGCGGCTACGAGCAGTACTTC.

The chain recombines TRBV10-3 with TRBJ1-2; a weak D match, TRBD1 (5 bases). Per germline, CDR1 ENHRY and CDR2 SYGVKD. V was clipped by 0 bases and J by 2 bases, with 7 bases between them. The CDR3 consists of 14 residues. CDR3: CAISESGGNYGYTF. CDR3 sequence (DNA): TGTGCCATCAGTGAGTCGGGGGGGAACTATGGCTACACCTTC.

This clone has just one count. This chain uses TRBV27 with TRBJ1-6; 7 nucleotides align to TRBD1. The CDR3 is 16 residues long. CDR1 is MNHEY, CDR2 SMNVEV, per germline (reference sequence). V gave up 2 bases and J gave up 6 bases; unmatched junction bases: 7. The CDR3 region is CASSLRRGRTNSPLHF. Written as DNA, the CDR3 is TGTGCCAGCAGTTTACGTAGGGGGCGGACTAATTCACCCCTCCACTTT.

This chain connects TRBV6-5 to TRBJ2-3; no definite D call. The germline V gene encodes CDR1 MNHEY and CDR2 SVGAGI. The V and J ends lost 5 bases and 0 bases respectively, with 12 bases between them. CDR3 length equals 15 residues. The CDR3 loop reads CASSKHQPSTDTQYF. The CDR3, as DNA: TGTGCCAGCAGTAAACACCAACCTAGCACAGATACGCAGTATTTT.

The rearrangement uses TRBV28 and TRBJ1-1; weak D call: TRBD1 (5 bases). The CDR3 spans 12 residues. CDR1 and CDR2 (germline): MDHEN, SYDVKM. The V and J ends lost 5 bases and 4 bases respectively, with 8 bases between them. CDR3 DNA: TGTGCCAGCAGTAGCCAGGGCACTGAAGCTTTCTTT. It yields the protein CASSSQGTEAFF.

The chain links TRBV11-3 to TRBJ2-1, with D possibly being TRBD2 (5 bases). V was pared by 4 bases and J by 4 bases, with 14 bases between. Germline-derived CDR1 and CDR2 are SGHNT and YENEEA. CDR3 length: 15 amino acids. The chain's CDR3 is CASSSEAEIYNEQFF. Written as DNA, the CDR3 is TGTGCCAGCAGCTCAGAAGCGGAGATATACAATGAGCAGTTCTTC. The whole variable domain, filled in from reference TRBV11-3 and TRBJ2-1, reads EAGVVQSPRYKIIEKKQPVAFWCNPISGHNTLYWYLQNLGQGPELLIRYENEEAVDDSQLPKDRFSAERLKGVDSTLKIQPAELGDSAVYLCASSSEAEIYNEQFFGPGTRLTVL.

V and J are TRBV18 and TRBJ2-4; perhaps TRBD2 as D (6 bases). The CDR3 runs 13 residues. Germline-derived CDR1 and CDR2 are KGHSH and LQKENI. Trimming removed 2 bases at V and 5 bases at J, with 7 bases between. The CDR3 DNA sequence: TGTGCCAGCTCACCAGGCGGGGAAAACATTCAGTACTTC. Translating it yields CASSPGGENIQYF.

DNA for the CDR3: TGTGCCAGCAGTTCCGGGACAGGAGCCACCACAGATACGCAGTATTTT. This sequence encodes CASSSGTGATTDTQYF. V gene TRBV6-2 or TRBV6-3 combines with J gene TRBJ2-3; 8 bases match TRBD1. The CDR3 is 16 residues long. J was trimmed by 2 bases and V by 4 bases; bases with no gene match: 8. Germline CDR1 MNHEY, CDR2 SVGEGT.

The chain links TRBV29-1 to TRBJ2-3, with TRBD1 identical over 7 bases. V dropped 8 bases and J dropped 1; count of bases not matched to a gene: 6. Germline lookup yields CDR1 SQVTM and CDR2 ANQGSEA. The CDR3 has 13 residues. This CDR3 reads CSFRDRGTDTQYF. DNA for the CDR3: TGCAGCTTCCGGGACAGAGGCACAGATACGCAGTATTTT.

This clone was observed a handful of times. The chain couples TRBV7-9 to TRBJ1-1, with D unclear. Trimming took off 2 bases at V and 6 bases at J, with 10 bases between the two ends. Germline-derived CDR1 and CDR2 are SEHNR and FQNEAQ (reference sequence). The CDR3 spans 13 residues. The CDR3 loop is CASSLQGRAEAFF. The DNA of the CDR3 is TGTGCCAGCAGCTTACAAGGGAGGGCTGAAGCTTTCTTT.